The sequence of this TCR beta chain was determined in a study of T cell changes during pregnancy in multiple sclerosis. The method was immunoSEQ multiplex PCR; TCRdb's version includes in-frame clones alone and lacks a portion of them. This table has some 70,000 clones, 91% appearing once. The CDR3 length is 10 residues. Trimming cost V 6 bases and J 4 bases, with 6 bases left between them. Germline V lookup: CDR1 DFQATT, CDR2 SNEGSKA (reference sequence). This clone was counted a single time. The TCR originated in a female donor in good health, enrolled as a control in a pregnancy study. The J gene is TRBJ1-2, the V gene TRBV20-1; possibly TRBD1 for D (6 bases). The source was CD4+ T cells from peripheral blood mononuclear cells, collected in the third trimester of pregnancy. CDR3 DNA: TGCAGTGCGGACAGCTATGGCTACACCTTC. Encoded protein: CSADSYGYTF.